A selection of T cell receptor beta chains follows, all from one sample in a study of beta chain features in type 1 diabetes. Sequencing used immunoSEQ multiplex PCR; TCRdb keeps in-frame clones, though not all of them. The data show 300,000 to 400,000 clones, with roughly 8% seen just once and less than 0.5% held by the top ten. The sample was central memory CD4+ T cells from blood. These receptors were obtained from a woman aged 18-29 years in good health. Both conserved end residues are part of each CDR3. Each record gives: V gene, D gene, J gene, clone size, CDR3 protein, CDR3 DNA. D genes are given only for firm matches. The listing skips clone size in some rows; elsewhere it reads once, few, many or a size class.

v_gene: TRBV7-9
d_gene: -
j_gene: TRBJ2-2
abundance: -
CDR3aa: CASSLVSSRLVGELFF
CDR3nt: TGTGCCAGCAGCTTAGTTTCGAGCCGGCTGGTCGGGGAGCTGTTTTTT

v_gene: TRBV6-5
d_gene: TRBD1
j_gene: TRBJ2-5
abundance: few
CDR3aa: CASSWNRGETQYF
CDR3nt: TGTGCCAGCAGTTGGAACAGGGGAGAGACCCAGTACTTC

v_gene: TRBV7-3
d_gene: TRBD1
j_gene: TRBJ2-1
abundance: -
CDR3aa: CASSSPGTGANEQFF
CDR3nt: TGTGCCAGCAGCTCACCCGGGACAGGGGCCAATGAGCAGTTCTTC

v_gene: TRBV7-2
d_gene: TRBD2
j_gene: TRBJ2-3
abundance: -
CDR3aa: CAVQREGRDTDTQYF
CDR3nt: TGTGCCGTTCAGCGGGAGGGCCGAGACACAGATACGCAGTATTTT

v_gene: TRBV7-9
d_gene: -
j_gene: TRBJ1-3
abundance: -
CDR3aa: CASSWGHPSGNTIYF
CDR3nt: TGTGCCAGCAGCTGGGGCCACCCCTCTGGAAACACCATATATTTT

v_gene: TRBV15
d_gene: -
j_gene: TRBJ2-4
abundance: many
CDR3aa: CATSRDSDIQYF
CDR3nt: TGTGCCACCAGCAGAGATTCGGACATTCAGTACTTC

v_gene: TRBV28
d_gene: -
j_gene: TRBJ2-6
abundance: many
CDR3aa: CASSLGGANVLTF
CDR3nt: TGTGCCAGCAGTTTAGGTGGGGCCAACGTCCTGACTTTC

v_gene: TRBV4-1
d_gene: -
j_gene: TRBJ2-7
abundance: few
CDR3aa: CASSQEGNYEQYF
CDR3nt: TGCGCCAGCAGCCAAGAAGGTAACTACGAGCAGTACTTC

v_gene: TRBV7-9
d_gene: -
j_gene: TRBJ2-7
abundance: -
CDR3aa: CASSLVRGMTEQYF
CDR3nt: TGTGCCAGCAGCTTAGTCCGCGGGATGACCGAGCAGTACTTC

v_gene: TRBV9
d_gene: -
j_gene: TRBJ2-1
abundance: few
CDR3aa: CASSPHKGVQRTRSYNEQFF
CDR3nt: TGTGCCAGCAGCCCTCACAAGGGGGTCCAGCGGACACGGTCGTACAATGAGCAGTTCTTC

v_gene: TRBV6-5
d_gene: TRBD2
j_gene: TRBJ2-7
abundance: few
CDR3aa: CASSYSPREGYEQYF
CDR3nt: TGTGCCAGCAGTTACTCGCCCCGGGAGGGCTACGAGCAGTACTTC

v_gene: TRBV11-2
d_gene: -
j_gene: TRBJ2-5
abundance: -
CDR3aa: CASSLFAGERTQYF
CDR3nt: TGTGCCAGCAGCTTATTTGCCGGGGAAAGGACCCAGTACTTC

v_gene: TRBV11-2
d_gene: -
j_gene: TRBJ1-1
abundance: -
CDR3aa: CASSLGGGDTEAFF
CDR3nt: TGTGCCAGCAGCTTAGGAGGAGGCGACACTGAAGCTTTCTTT

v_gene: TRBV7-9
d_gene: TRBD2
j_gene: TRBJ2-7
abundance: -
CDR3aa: CASSFSFGTSMGYEQYF
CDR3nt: TGTGCCAGCAGCTTCAGCTTCGGGACTAGCATGGGGTACGAGCAGTACTTC

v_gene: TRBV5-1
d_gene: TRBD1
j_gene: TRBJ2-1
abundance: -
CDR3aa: CASSQPGQGQFF
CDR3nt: TGCGCCAGCAGCCAGCCGGGACAGGGTCAGTTCTTC

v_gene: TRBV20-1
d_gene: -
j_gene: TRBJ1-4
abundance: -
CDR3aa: CSKERVGKLFF
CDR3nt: TGCAGTAAGGAAAGGGTTGGGAAACTGTTTTTT

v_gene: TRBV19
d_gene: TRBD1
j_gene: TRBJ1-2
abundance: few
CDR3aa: CASSTSGGYGYTF
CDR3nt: TGTGCCAGTAGTACCTCAGGGGGCTATGGCTACACCTTC

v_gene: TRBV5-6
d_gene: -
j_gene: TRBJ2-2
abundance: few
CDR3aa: CASSRVDANTGELFF
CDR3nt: TGTGCCAGCAGCCGCGTAGACGCGAACACCGGGGAGCTGTTTTTT

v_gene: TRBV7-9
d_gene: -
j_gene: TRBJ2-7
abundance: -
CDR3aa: CASSYLIGNEQYF
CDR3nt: TGTGCCAGCAGCTACCTTATCGGGAACGAGCAGTACTTC

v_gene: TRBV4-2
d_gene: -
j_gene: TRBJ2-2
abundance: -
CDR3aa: CASSQDMQDRGSGELFF
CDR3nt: TGTGCCAGCAGCCAAGATATGCAAGACCGGGGTTCCGGGGAGCTGTTTTTT

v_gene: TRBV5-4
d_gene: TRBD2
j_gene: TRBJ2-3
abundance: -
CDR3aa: CASSFRRSAGGPSSTDTQYF
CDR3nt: TGTGCCAGCAGCTTTCGACGATCAGCGGGAGGGCCGTCTAGCACAGATACGCAGTATTTT

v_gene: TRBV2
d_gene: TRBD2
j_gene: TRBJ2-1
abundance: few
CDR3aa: CASSSRTSGRGHNEQFF
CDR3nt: TGTGCCAGCAGTTCACGGACTAGCGGGAGGGGACACAATGAGCAGTTCTTC

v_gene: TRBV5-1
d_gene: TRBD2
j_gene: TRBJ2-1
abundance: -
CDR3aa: CASSLASGSDEQFF
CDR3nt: TGCGCCAGCAGCTTGGCTAGCGGGAGCGATGAGCAGTTCTTC

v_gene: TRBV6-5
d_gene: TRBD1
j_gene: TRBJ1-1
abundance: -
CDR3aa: CASIRGGDAFF
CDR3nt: TGTGCCAGCATCCGAGGGGGCGACGCTTTCTTT

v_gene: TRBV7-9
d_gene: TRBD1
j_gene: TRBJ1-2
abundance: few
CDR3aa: CASSDVLGQGVYYGYTF
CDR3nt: TGTGCCAGCAGCGACGTCCTTGGACAGGGAGTTTACTATGGCTACACCTTC

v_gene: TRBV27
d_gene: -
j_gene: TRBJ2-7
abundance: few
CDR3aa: CANTQVRRDGEQYF
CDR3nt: TGTGCCAACACCCAGGTGAGGCGGGACGGCGAGCAGTACTTC

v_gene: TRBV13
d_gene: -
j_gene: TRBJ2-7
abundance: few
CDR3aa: CASRQDAYEQYF
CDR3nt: TGTGCCAGCAGGCAGGATGCCTACGAGCAGTACTTC

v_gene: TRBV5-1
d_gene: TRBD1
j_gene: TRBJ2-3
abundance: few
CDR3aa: CASRTGGSTDTQYF
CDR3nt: TGCGCCAGCCGGACAGGGGGGAGTACAGATACGCAGTATTTT

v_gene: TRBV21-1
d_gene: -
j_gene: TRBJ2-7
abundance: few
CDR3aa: CASNLGRGRSYEQYF
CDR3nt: TGTGCCAGCAACCTCGGGAGGGGACGATCCTACGAGCAGTACTTC

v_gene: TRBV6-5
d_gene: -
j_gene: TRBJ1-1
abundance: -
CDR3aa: CASRPQGDTEAFF
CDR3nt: TGTGCCAGCAGACCCCAGGGTGACACTGAAGCTTTCTTT

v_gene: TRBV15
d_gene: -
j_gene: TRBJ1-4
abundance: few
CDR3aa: CATSRDQEKLFF
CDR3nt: TGTGCCACCAGCAGAGATCAGGAAAAACTGTTTTTT

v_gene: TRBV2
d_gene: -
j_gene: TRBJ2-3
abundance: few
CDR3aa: CASINAFTDTQYF
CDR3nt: TGTGCCAGCATTAATGCCTTCACAGATACGCAGTATTTT

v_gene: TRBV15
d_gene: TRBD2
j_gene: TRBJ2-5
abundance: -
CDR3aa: CATSRQLAGNQETQYF
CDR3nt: TGTGCCACCAGCAGACAACTAGCGGGGAACCAAGAGACCCAGTACTTC

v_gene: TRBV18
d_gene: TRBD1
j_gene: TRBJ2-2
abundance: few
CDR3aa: CASSLAGTENTGELFF
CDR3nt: TGTGCCAGCTCACTCGCCGGGACAGAAAACACCGGGGAGCTGTTTTTT

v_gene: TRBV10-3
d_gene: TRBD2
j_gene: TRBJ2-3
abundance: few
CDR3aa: CAIRGGSGTSTDTQYF
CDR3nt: TGTGCCATCAGAGGGGGTAGCGGGACAAGCACAGATACGCAGTATTTT

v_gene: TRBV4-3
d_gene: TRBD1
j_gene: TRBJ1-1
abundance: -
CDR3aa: CASSQVQQGTENTEAFF
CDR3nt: TGCGCCAGCAGCCAAGTGCAACAGGGGACCGAGAACACTGAAGCTTTCTTT

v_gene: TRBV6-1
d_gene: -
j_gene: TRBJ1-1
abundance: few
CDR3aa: CASTEIRSTEAFF
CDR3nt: TGTGCCAGCACCGAAATTAGGAGCACTGAAGCTTTCTTT

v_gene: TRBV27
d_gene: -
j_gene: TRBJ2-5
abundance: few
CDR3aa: CASGRETQYF
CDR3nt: TGTGCCAGCGGGAGAGAGACCCAGTACTTC

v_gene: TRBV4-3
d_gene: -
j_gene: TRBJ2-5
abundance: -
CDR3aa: CASSQSASGETQYF
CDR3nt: TGCGCCAGCAGCCAAAGCGCGTCTGGCGAGACCCAGTACTTC

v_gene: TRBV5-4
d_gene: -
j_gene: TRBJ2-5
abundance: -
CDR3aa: CASSLNEETQYF
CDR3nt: TGTGCCAGCAGCCTGAATGAGGAGACCCAGTACTTC

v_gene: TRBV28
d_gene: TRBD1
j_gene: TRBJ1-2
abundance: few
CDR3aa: CASSLGTDYGYTF
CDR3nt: TGTGCCAGCAGCCTTGGGACAGACTATGGCTACACCTTC

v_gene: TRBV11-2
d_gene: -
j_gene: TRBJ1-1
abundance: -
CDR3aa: CASSLGSTGAEAFF
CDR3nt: TGTGCCAGCAGCTTAGGGTCGACGGGCGCTGAAGCTTTCTTT

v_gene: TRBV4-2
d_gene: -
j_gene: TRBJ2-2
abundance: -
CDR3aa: CASSPRTQNTGELFF
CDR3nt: TGTGCCAGCAGCCCAAGAACCCAGAACACCGGGGAGCTGTTTTTT

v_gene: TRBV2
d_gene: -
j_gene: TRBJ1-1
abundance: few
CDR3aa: CASSQGENTEAFF
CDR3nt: TGTGCCAGCAGCCAAGGAGAGAACACTGAAGCTTTCTTT

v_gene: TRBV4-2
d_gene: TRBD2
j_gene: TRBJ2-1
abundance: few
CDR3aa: CASSPGLADYYNEQFF
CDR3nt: TGTGCCAGCAGCCCCGGACTAGCGGACTATTACAATGAGCAGTTCTTC

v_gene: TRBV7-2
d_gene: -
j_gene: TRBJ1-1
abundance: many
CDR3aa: CASSRNDRNTEAFF
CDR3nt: TGTGCCAGCAGCCGAAACGACAGGAACACTGAAGCTTTCTTT

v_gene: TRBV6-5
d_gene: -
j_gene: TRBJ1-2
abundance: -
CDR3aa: CASSPPGRHYGYTF
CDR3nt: TGTGCCAGCAGCCCGCCCGGGCGCCACTATGGCTACACCTTC

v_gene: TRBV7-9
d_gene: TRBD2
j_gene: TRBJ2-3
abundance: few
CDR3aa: CASSLRTSGSIADTQYF
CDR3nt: TGTGCCAGCAGCCTGCGGACTAGCGGGAGTATAGCAGATACGCAGTATTTT

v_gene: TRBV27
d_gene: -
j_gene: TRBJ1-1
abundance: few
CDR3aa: CASSGWGSSTEAFF
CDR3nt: TGTGCCAGCAGTGGCTGGGGGTCTAGCACTGAAGCTTTCTTT

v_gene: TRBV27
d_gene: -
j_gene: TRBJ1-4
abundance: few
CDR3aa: CASSSYFTGNLGTNEKLFF
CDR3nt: TGTGCCAGCAGTTCCTACTTTACGGGGAACCTGGGGACTAATGAAAAACTGTTTTTT

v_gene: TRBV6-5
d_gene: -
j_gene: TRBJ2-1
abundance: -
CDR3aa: CASRVAGSYNEQFF
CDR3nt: TGTGCCAGCAGGGTAGCAGGCTCCTACAATGAGCAGTTCTTC

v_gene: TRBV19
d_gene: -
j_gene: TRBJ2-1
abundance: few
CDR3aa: CASSIQGNYLGHEQFF
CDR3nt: TGTGCCAGTAGTATACAGGGCAACTACCTAGGCCATGAGCAGTTCTTC

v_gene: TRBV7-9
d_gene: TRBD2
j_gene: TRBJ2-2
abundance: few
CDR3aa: CASSPFRGTSGSAGELFF
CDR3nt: TGTGCCAGCAGCCCATTCCGGGGGACTAGCGGGAGTGCCGGGGAGCTGTTTTTT

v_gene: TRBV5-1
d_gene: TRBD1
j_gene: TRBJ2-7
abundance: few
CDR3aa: CASSQSTGGPFEQYF
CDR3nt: TGCGCCAGCAGCCAGAGTACAGGGGGCCCTTTCGAGCAGTACTTC

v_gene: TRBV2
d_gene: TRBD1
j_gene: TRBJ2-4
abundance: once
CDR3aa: CASSGGTDIKNIQYF
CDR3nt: TGTGCCAGCAGTGGGGGGACAGATATCAAAAACATTCAGTACTTC

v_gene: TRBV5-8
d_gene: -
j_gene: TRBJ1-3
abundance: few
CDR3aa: CASSHRTFSGNTIYF
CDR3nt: TGTGCCAGCAGCCATAGGACCTTCTCTGGAAACACCATATATTTT

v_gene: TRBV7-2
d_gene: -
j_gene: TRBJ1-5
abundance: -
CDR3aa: CASSLFSTGWKGINQPQHF
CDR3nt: TGTGCCAGCAGCTTATTTTCGACGGGCTGGAAAGGTATTAATCAGCCCCAGCATTTT

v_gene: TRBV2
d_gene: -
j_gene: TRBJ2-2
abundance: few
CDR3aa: CASSYLGTGELFF
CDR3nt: TGTGCCAGCAGCTACCTGGGTACCGGGGAGCTGTTTTTT

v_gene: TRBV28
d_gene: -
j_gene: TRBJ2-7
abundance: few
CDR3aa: CASAESRDYEQYF
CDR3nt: TGTGCCAGCGCGGAATCCAGGGACTACGAGCAGTACTTC

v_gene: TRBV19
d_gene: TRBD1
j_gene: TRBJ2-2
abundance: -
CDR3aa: CASSNHRGAGELFF
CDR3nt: TGTGCCAGTAGTAACCACAGGGGCGCCGGGGAGCTGTTTTTT